This TCR beta chain derives from a study of T cells in Graves' hyperthyroidism and ophthalmopathy. Overall study context: The initial diagnosis was the point when peripheral blood was collected, ahead of any treatment.

TCR beta CDR3 regions were amplified from RNA transcripts. TCR CDR3 underwent first-round RT-PCR with the HTBI primer set. MiXCR was run by TCRdb on the multiplex PCR reads, yielding one entry per CDR3 protein. The data hold 530,000 or so distinct CDR3 sequences, with approximately 25% observed a single time. This clonotype was picked up many times. Antigen specificity is unknown. A much larger clonotype is one base distant, so this may be a read error. Thyroid ultrasound and orbital computed tomography, with clinical symptoms and serum thyroxine and TRAb, informed diagnoses. PBMCs were obtained from about 10 ml fresh peripheral blood. This CDR3 has 14 residues. Germline V gene data show CDR1 as MNHEY and CDR2 as SMNVEV (reference sequence). V shed 3 bases and J 5 bases; nucleotides not matched to a gene: 4. General study findings and limits: Blood also carried most thyroid clonotypes expanded above 0.001.

Sequenced: blood. This chain uses TRBV27 with TRBJ1-5; the match to TRBD1 covers 7 bases. This receptor was identified in a woman aged 25 to 39 with Graves' ophthalmopathy. In DNA, the CDR3 is TGTGCCAGCAGTTTCACAGGGGTGGATCAGCCCCAGCATTTT. It translates to CASSFTGVDQPQHF.